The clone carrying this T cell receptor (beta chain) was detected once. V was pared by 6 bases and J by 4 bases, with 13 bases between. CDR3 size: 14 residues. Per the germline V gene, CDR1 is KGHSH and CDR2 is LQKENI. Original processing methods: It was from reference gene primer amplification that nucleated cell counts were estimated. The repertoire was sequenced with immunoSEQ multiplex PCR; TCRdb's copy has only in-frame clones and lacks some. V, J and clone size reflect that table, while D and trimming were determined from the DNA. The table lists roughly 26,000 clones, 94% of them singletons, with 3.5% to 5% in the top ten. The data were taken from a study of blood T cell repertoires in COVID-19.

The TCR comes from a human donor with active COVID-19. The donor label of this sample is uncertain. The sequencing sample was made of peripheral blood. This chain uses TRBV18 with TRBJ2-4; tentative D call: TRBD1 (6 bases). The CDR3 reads CASSSGTPKNIQYF. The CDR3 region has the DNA TGTGCCAGCTCGTCCGGGACACCTAAAAACATTCAGTACTTC.